This T cell receptor (beta chain) was documented in a study of T cell responses to AZD1222 COVID-19 vaccine. The study, taken as a whole, reports: When two AZD1222 doses had been given, Spike-specific TCR breadth and depth rose. Reports say nearly half of spike-specific TCRs go after unmutated variant regions.

The data were produced by immunoSEQ multiplex PCR, yet TCRdb's version contains in-frame clones alone and is incomplete. The sample has 91,000 or so clones, about 93% seen once. Combined were second doses at about 4 or about 12 weeks. About this clone itself: What it binds is unknown.

Germline lookup yields CDR1 SGHTA and CDR2 FQGTGA. J gave up 2 bases and V 1 base, and 3 bases lay outside the gene matches. The CDR3 loop spans 15 amino acids. The origin of this receptor is an adult who received the AZD1222 COVID-19 vaccine. The chain has TRBV7-3 and TRBJ2-3; 7 positions agree with TRBD2. Sequenced material: peripheral blood, taken 28 days after the second AZD1222 dose. For the CDR3, the DNA is TGTGCCAGCAGCTTAAGCGGGACTACCACAGATACGCAGTATTTT. Translating gives CASSLSGTTTDTQYF.